This T cell receptor (beta chain) was sequenced for a study of monozygotic twins with inflammatory bowel disease. CDR1 and CDR2 (germline): SNHLY, FYNNEI. CDR3 length equals 12 residues. A note on this clonotype: Its antigen remains unidentified.

From the 5' RACE reads, TCRdb lists one entry per CDR3 protein and no DNA. The table for this sample gives some 300,000 distinct CDR3 sequences. Findings and limits, study-wide: Repertoire similarity did not separate concordant from discordant twins, possibly from limited power.

The sequencing sample was made of blood. This receptor was taken from a human donor with ulcerative colitis or Crohn's disease, or a healthy co-twin of an affected twin (not recorded which). The chain joins TRBV2 to TRBJ2-7. CDR3: CASRVRSYEQYF.